A selection of T cell receptor beta chains follows, all from one sample in a study of shared clonotypes between healthy human individuals. Repertoires were generated with immunoSEQ multiplex PCR, while TCRdb's copy carries only in-frame clones and drops some. Here the sample spans about 110,000 clones, about 70% being singletons. The material sequenced was memory CD8+ T cells sorted from blood. The receptors originated from a woman aged 30 to 39 in good health. The CDR3 runs from the conserved cysteine through the conserved F or W. A D gene is named only where the DNA matches it firmly. Rows give clone size only sometimes, using once, few, many, or a class for an expanded clone.

TRBV2	-	TRBJ1-1	TRBD1	CAIKDRILNTEAFF	TGTGCCATCAAGGACAGGATCCTGAACACTGAAGCTTTCTTT
TRBV6-1	-	TRBJ2-7	-	CASSVGTAWRPSYEQYF	TGTGCCAGCAGTGTTGGGACTGCGTGGCGGCCTTCCTACGAGCAGTACTTC
TRBV5-1	-	TRBJ1-2	TRBD1	CASSRTGDNYGYTF	TGCGCCAGCAGCAGGACAGGGGACAACTATGGCTACACCTTC
TRBV29-1	once	TRBJ2-7	-	CSVEEYYEQYF	TGCAGCGTTGAGGAGTACTACGAGCAGTACTTC
TRBV9	-	TRBJ2-3	-	CASSQGGEDTQYF	TGTGCCAGCAGCCAGGGGGGGGAAGATACGCAGTATTTT
TRBV15	many	TRBJ2-7	TRBD1	CATSRGSGQGQYEQYF	TGTGCCACCAGCAGAGGGTCAGGACAGGGTCAGTACGAGCAGTACTTC
TRBV6-1	-	TRBJ1-2	-	CASSVEPSPNYGYTF	TGTGCCAGCAGTGTCGAGCCTTCTCCTAACTATGGCTACACCTTC
TRBV6-1	-	TRBJ1-4	-	CASSDRSEEKLFF	TGTGCCAGCAGTGATAGGAGCGAAGAAAAACTGTTTTTT
TRBV7-8	-	TRBJ1-1	TRBD1	CASSLARQGAIPPGMNTEAFF	TGTGCCAGCAGCTTAGCTCGACAGGGGGCGATACCCCCTGGAATGAACACTGAAGCTTTCTTT
TRBV29-1	few	TRBJ2-7	TRBD1	CSVETGQGLKEQYF	TGCAGCGTTGAGACCGGACAGGGTCTGAAAGAGCAGTACTTC
TRBV11-2	-	TRBJ2-2	-	CASSLGGRAASGNTGELFF	TGTGCCAGCAGCTTAGGGGGTAGGGCGGCCTCGGGGAACACCGGGGAGCTGTTTTTT
TRBV27	-	TRBJ1-5	-	CASSPNSSNQPQHF	TGTGCCAGCAGTCCCAACAGTAGCAATCAGCCCCAGCATTTT
TRBV6-5	-	TRBJ2-6	-	CASSKVSGANVLTF	TGTGCCAGCAGTAAGGTCTCTGGGGCCAACGTCCTGACTTTC
TRBV7-5	-	TRBJ2-7	-	CASSLDLWLAGSPAGEQYF	TGTGCCAGCAGCTTAGATCTGTGGCTAGCGGGATCCCCCGCCGGAGAGCAGTACTTC
TRBV28	-	TRBJ2-5	TRBD2	CASRPGGETQYF	TGTGCCAGCAGGCCCGGGGGGGAGACCCAGTACTTC
TRBV28	once	TRBJ2-3	-	CASGLPNLASTDTQYF	TGTGCCAGCGGCCTCCCCAACTTGGCTAGCACAGATACGCAGTATTTT
TRBV5-6	-	TRBJ2-2	-	CASSLLGGNTGELFF	TGTGCCAGCAGCTTGTTGGGGGGCAACACCGGGGAGCTGTTTTTT
TRBV27	-	TRBJ2-7	TRBD2	CASSSWGGSKSYEQYF	TGTGCCAGCAGTTCCTGGGGCGGGAGTAAGTCCTACGAGCAGTACTTC
TRBV28	-	TRBJ1-5	-	CASSPNTGMNSNQPQHF	TGTGCCAGCAGCCCCAACACCGGGATGAATAGCAATCAGCCCCAGCATTTT
TRBV14	-	TRBJ2-5	-	CASSRGFAETQYF	TGTGCCAGCAGTCGAGGCTTTGCAGAGACCCAGTACTTC
TRBV5-5	-	TRBJ1-1	-	CASSMDGNTEAFF	TGTGCCAGCAGCATGGACGGGAACACTGAAGCTTTCTTT
TRBV7-8	few	TRBJ2-5	-	CASSLGRVPGVETQYF	TGTGCCAGCAGCTTAGGGAGGGTTCCGGGTGTGGAGACCCAGTACTTC
TRBV7-9	-	TRBJ1-4	TRBD1	CASSLEQGGKLFF	TGTGCCAGCAGCTTAGAACAGGGGGGAAAACTGTTTTTT
TRBV2	-	TRBJ1-4	TRBD1	CASSETGVLEKLFF	TGTGCCAGCAGTGAGACAGGGGTACTCGAAAAACTGTTTTTT
TRBV5-1	-	TRBJ2-7	-	CASSLDGLEAYEQYF	TGCGCCAGCAGCTTGGACGGTCTTGAGGCCTACGAGCAGTACTTC
TRBV27	few	TRBJ2-1	-	CASSLLAGSHNEQFF	TGTGCCAGCAGTTTATTGGCGGGGTCTCACAATGAGCAGTTCTTC
TRBV19	-	TRBJ2-4	-	CASSGGEITAKNIQYF	TGTGCCAGTAGTGGCGGAGAGATCACAGCCAAAAACATTCAGTACTTC
TRBV11-3	-	TRBJ2-7	TRBD2	CASSLGTSGEQYF	TGTGCCAGCAGCTTAGGGACTAGCGGGGAGCAGTACTTC
TRBV6-1	few	TRBJ1-3	-	CASSEESDLSGNTIYF	TGTGCCAGCAGTGAAGAGAGCGACCTCTCTGGAAACACCATATATTTT
TRBV9	few	TRBJ2-5	-	CASSPTRAQETQYF	TGTGCCAGCAGCCCCACCAGGGCCCAAGAGACCCAGTACTTC
TRBV6-5	few	TRBJ1-5	-	CASSLGSSEVQPQHF	TGTGCCAGCAGCCTCGGGTCCTCAGAGGTTCAGCCCCAGCATTTT
TRBV28	-	TRBJ1-1	-	CASSPRISGLTEAFF	TGTGCCAGCAGTCCCCGGATCTCAGGGTTGACTGAAGCTTTCTTT
TRBV7-2	-	TRBJ2-7	-	CASSSPRDYSYEQYF	TGTGCCAGCAGCTCCCCCCGTGACTACTCCTACGAGCAGTACTTC
TRBV7-2	-	TRBJ2-7	-	CASTRGLNSYEQYF	TGTGCCAGCACCCGAGGACTAAATTCCTACGAGCAGTACTTC
TRBV2	few	TRBJ2-5	-	CASTEPSGGTQYF	TGTGCCAGCACCGAGCCTTCCGGTGGGACCCAGTACTTC
TRBV13	-	TRBJ2-3	TRBD2	CASSPGPSGRSNTQYF	TGTGCCAGCAGCCCCGGGCCTAGCGGGAGGTCAAATACGCAGTATTTT
TRBV5-4	-	TRBJ2-5	-	CATKGLIQETQYF	TGTGCCACCAAGGGACTCATCCAAGAGACCCAGTACTTC
TRBV27	-	TRBJ2-7	-	CASSITGYEQYF	TGTGCCAGCAGTATCACGGGGTACGAGCAGTACTTC
TRBV7-5	-	TRBJ1-4	-	CVRSFGGQVYEKLFF	TGTGTCAGAAGCTTTGGGGGACAGGTCTATGAAAAACTGTTTTTT
TRBV5-1	-	TRBJ2-1	TRBD2	CASSLEGGLGDEQFF	TGCGCCAGCAGCTTGGAGGGAGGGCTAGGGGATGAGCAGTTCTTC
TRBV7-9	-	TRBJ2-1	-	CASSPGRDTYNEQFF	TGTGCCAGCAGCCCCGGAAGGGATACCTACAATGAGCAGTTCTTC
TRBV6-5	-	TRBJ1-1	TRBD1	CASSRGTANTEAFF	TGTGCCAGCAGTAGAGGGACAGCTAACACTGAAGCTTTCTTT
TRBV5-6	-	TRBJ1-4	-	CASSPGTANEKLFF	TGTGCCAGCAGCCCCGGGACGGCGAATGAAAAACTGTTTTTT